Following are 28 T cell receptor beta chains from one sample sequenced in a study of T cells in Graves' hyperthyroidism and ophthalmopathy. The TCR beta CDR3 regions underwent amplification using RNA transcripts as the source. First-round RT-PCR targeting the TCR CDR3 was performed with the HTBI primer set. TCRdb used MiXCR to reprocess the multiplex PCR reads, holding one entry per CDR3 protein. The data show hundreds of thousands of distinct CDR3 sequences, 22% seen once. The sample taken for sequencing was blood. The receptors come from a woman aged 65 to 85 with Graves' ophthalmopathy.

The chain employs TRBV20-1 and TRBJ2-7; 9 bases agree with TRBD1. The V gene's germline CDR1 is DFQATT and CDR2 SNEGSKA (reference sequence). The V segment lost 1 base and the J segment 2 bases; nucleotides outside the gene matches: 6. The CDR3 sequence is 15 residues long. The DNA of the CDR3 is TGCAGTGCTAGAGCGGGACAGGGATCCCCCTACGAGCAGTACTTC. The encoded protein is CSARAGQGSPYEQYF.

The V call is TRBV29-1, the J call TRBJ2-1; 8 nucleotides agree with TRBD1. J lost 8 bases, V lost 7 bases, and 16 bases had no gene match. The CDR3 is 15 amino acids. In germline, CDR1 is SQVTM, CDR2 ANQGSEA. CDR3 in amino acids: CSGGTGQGLSDEQFF. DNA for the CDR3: TGCAGCGGGGGTACCGGACAGGGATTAAGCGATGAGCAGTTCTTC.

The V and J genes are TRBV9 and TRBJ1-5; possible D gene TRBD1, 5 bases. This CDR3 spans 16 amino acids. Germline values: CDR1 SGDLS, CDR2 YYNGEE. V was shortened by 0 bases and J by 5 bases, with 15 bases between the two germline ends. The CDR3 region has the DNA TGTGCCAGCAGCGTAGGTCTACAAGCACAGGATCAGCCCCAGCATTTT. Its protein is CASSVGLQAQDQPQHF.

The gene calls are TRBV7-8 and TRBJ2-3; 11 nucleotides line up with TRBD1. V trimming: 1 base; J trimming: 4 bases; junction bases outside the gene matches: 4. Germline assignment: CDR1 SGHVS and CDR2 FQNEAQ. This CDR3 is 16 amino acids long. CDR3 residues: CASSLGTGGAADTQYF. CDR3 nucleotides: TGTGCCAGCAGCTTAGGGACAGGGGGCGCGGCAGATACGCAGTATTTT.

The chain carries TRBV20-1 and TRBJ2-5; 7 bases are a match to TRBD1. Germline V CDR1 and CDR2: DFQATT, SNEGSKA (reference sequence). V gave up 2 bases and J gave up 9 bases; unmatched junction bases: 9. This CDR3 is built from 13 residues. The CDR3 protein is CSARRGTDGPQYF. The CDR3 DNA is TGCAGTGCTAGAAGAGGGACAGACGGCCCCCAGTACTTC.

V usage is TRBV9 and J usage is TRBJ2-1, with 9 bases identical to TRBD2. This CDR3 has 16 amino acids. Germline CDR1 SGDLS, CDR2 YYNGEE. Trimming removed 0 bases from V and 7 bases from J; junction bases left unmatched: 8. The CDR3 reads CASSVGFAGGQNEQFF. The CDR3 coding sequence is TGTGCCAGCAGCGTAGGGTTTGCGGGAGGGCAGAATGAGCAGTTCTTC.

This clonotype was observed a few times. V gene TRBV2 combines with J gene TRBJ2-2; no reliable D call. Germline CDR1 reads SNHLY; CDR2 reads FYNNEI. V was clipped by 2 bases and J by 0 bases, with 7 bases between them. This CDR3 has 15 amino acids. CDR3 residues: CASSETSPNTGELFF. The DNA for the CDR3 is TGTGCCAGCAGTGAAACCAGCCCGAACACCGGGGAGCTGTTTTTT. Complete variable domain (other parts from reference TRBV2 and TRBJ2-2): EPEVTQTPSHQVTQMGQEVILRCVPISNHLYFYWYRQILGQKVEFLVSFYNNEISEKSEIFDDQFSVERPDGSNFTLKIRSTKLEDSAMYFCASSETSPNTGELFFGEGSRLTVL.

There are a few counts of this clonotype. Written as DNA, the CDR3 is TGTGCCAGCAGGCTGACAGTCGGGAACTATGGCTACACCTTC. Its translation: CASRLTVGNYGYTF. This chain joins TRBV2 and TRBJ1-2; D perhaps matches TRBD1 (5 bases). CDR1 SNHLY and CDR2 FYNNEI come from the germline V gene. This CDR3 has 14 residues. The germline V and J ends were trimmed by 6 bases and 2 bases, with 13 bases remaining between them.

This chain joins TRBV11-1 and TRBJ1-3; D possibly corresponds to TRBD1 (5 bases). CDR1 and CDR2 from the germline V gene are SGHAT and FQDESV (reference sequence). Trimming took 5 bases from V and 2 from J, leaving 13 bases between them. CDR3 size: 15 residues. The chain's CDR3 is CASSLTDSPGNTIYF. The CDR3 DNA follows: TGTGCCAGCAGCCTTACCGACAGTCCTGGAAACACCATATATTTT.

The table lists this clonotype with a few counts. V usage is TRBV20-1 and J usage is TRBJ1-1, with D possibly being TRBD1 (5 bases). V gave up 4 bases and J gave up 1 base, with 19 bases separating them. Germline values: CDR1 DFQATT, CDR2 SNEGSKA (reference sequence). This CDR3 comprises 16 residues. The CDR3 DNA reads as TGCAGTGCTACAAAACTAGGGGCAGTGCAGAACACTGAAGCTTTCTTT. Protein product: CSATKLGAVQNTEAFF.

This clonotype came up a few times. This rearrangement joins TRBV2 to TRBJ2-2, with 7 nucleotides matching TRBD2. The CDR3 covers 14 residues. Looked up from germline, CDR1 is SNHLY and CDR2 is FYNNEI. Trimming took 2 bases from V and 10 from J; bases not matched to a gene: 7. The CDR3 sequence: CASSELGGPTELFF. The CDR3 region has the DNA TGTGCCAGCAGTGAATTGGGAGGGCCCACGGAGCTGTTTTTT.

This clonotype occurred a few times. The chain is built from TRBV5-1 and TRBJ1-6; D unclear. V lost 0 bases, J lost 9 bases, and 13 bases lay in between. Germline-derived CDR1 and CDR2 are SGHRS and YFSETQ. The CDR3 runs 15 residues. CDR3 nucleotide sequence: TGCGCCAGCAGCTTGGCCGGGGAAGCGCTTTCACCCCTCCACTTT. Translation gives CASSLAGEALSPLHF.

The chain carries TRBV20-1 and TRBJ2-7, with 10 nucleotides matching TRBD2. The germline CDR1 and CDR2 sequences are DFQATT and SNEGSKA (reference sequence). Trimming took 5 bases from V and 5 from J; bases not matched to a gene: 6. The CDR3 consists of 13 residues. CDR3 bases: TGCAGTGCTCCCCTAGCGGGAGACAACGAGCAGTACTTC. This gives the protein CSAPLAGDNEQYF.

CDR3 sequence (DNA): TGCGCCAGCAGCCAAGACCCCGGGGGGCCTGGCTACACCTTC. Translating gives CASSQDPGGPGYTF. V is TRBV4-1 and J is TRBJ1-2, with D perhaps matching TRBD1 (6 bases). This CDR3 contains 14 residues. From germline, CDR1 is MGHRA and CDR2 YSYEKL. V was clipped by 0 bases and J by 7 bases, with 12 bases between them.

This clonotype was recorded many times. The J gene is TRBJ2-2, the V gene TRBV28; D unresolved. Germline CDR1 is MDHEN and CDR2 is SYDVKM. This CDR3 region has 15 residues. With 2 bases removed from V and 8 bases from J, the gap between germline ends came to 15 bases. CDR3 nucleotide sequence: TGTGCCAGCAGTTTAAGTTCGCGTTCTAAGGGGGAGCTGTTTTTT. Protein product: CASSLSSRSKGELFF.

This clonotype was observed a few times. The CDR3 is CASSQEPGNTIYF. In DNA, the CDR3 is TGTGCCAGCAGCCAAGAACCAGGAAACACCATATATTTT. The gene calls are TRBV3-1 and TRBJ1-3; D unresolved. The CDR3 has 13 amino acids. CDR1 is LGHDT and CDR2 is YNNKEL in the germline V gene (reference sequence). The V and J ends lost 0 bases and 4 bases respectively, with 4 bases between them.

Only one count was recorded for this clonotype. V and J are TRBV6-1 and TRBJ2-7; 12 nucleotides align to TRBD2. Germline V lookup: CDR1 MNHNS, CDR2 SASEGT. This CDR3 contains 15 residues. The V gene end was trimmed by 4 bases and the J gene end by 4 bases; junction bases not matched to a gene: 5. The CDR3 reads CASSGPSGRAYEQYF. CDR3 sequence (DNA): TGTGCCAGCAGTGGACCTAGCGGGAGGGCGTACGAGCAGTACTTC.

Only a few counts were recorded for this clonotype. CDR3 nucleotide sequence: TGCGCCAGCAGCTCATACCAAGAGACCCAGTACTTC. This sequence encodes CASSSYQETQYF. This chain joins TRBV5-1 and TRBJ2-5; D not resolved. The CDR3 is made up of 12 amino acids. Trimming took 3 bases from V and 0 from J, leaving 3 bases between them. Germline V gene sequence: CDR1 SGHRS, CDR2 YFSETQ.

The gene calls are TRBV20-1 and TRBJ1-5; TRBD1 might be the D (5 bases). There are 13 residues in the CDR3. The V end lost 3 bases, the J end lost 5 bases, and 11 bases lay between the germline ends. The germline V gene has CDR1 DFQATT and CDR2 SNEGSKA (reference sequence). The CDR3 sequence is CSASQGPDQPQHF. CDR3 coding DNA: TGCAGTGCTAGTCAGGGCCCAGATCAGCCCCAGCATTTT.

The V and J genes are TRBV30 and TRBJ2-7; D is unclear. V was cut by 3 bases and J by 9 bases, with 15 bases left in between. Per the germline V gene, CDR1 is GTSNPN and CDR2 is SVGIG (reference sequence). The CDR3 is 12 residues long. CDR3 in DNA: TGTGCCTGGAGCGCTAGTCCTGGCGGGCAGTACTTC. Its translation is CAWSASPGGQYF.

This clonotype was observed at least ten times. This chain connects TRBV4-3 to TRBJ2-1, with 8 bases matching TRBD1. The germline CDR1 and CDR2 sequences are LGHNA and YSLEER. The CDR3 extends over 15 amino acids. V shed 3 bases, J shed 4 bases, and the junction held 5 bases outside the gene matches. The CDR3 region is CASSQDRVGYNEQFF. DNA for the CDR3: TGCGCCAGCAGCCAGGACAGGGTTGGATACAATGAGCAGTTCTTC.

CDR3 in DNA: TGTGCCAGCAGTTCTTACATGGAGAACACTGAAGCTTTCTTT. It specifies CASSSYMENTEAFF. The chain combines TRBV6-1 with TRBJ1-1; D gene uncertain. The V end was cut by 5 bases, the J end by 1 base, with 11 bases between. In germline, CDR1 is MNHNS, CDR2 SASEGT. This CDR3 is built from 14 residues.

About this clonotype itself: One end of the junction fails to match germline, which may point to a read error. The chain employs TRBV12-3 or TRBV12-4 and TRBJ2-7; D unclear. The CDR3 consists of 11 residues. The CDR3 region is CASSRTYEQCF. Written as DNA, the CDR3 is TGTGCCAGCAGCCGCACCTACGAGCAGTGCTTC.

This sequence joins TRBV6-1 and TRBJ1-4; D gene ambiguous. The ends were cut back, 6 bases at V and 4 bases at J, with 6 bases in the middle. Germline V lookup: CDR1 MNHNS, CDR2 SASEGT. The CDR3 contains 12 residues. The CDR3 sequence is CASRGINEKLFF. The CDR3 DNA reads TGTGCCAGCAGAGGCATTAATGAAAAACTGTTTTTT.

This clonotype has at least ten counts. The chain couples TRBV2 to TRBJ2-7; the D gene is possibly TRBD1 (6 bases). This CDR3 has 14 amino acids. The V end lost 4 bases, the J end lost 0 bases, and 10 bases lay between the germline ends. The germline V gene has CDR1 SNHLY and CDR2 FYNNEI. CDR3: CASSARGHSYEQYF. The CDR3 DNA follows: TGTGCCAGCAGTGCCCGGGGACACTCCTACGAGCAGTACTTC.

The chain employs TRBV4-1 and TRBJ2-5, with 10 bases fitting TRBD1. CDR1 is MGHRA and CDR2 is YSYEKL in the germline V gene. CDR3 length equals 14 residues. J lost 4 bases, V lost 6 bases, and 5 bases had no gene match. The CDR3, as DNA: TGCGCCAGCAGTCCGGGACAGGGGCGAGAGACCCAGTACTTC. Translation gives CASSPGQGRETQYF.

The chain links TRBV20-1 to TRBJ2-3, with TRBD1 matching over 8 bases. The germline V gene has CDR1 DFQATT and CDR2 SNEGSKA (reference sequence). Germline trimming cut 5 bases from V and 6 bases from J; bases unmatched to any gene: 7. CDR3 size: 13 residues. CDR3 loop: CSAVQRTGDTQYF. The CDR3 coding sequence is TGCAGTGCTGTTCAACGGACAGGGGATACGCAGTATTTT.

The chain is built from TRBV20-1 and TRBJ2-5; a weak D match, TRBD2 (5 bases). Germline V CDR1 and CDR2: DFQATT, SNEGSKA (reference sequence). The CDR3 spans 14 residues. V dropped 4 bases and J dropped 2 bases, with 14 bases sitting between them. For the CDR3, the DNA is TGCAGTGCTATTAACCGCGAGCGGCAAGAGACCCAGTACTTC. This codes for CSAINRERQETQYF.